This T cell receptor beta chain originates from a study of blood T cell repertoires in COVID-19. The overall study: Samples came from the United States, Italy and Spain, spanning acute and convalescent COVID-19. In each case, the material was cDNA or gDNA derived from T cells, B-cell-depleted T cells, or PBMCs.

Germline loops: CDR1 MNHNY, CDR2 SVGAGI (reference sequence). The CDR3 loop spans 18 amino acids. With 5 bases clipped from V and 2 bases from J, the junction kept 11 bases outside the gene matches. The authors' processing: How many nucleated cells were present was estimated from reference gene primer amplification. The table came from immunoSEQ multiplex PCR; TCRdb's copy has only in-frame clones and leaves some out. The DNA gave D and trimming, while V, J and clone size come from that table. The table records approximately 50,000 clones, 85% of them present only once. This TCR was sampled from a human donor in a cohort sampled during active COVID-19. The V call is TRBV6-6, the J call TRBJ2-7; 14 positions match TRBD2. Input material: peripheral blood. The CDR3 bases are TGTGCCAGCAGTCCCGGACTAGCGGGAGGAACCACAGCCTACGAGCAGTACTTC. It translates to CASSPGLAGGTTAYEQYF.